The rows below give T cell receptor beta chains drawn from one sample of a study of T cell responses to AZD1222 COVID-19 vaccine. The assay was immunoSEQ multiplex PCR, and TCRdb's table has in-frame clones only and misses some. The sample consists of roughly 120,000 clones, approximately 86% of them appearing once. Here the sequenced sample was peripheral blood, taken 28 days after the second AZD1222 dose. The source is an adult who received the AZD1222 COVID-19 vaccine. Both conserved end residues are part of each CDR3. A D gene is named only where the DNA matches it firmly. Only part of the rows carry a size: once, few, many, or a class if the clone is expanded.

>TRBV19|.|.|15|TRBJ2-5
TGTGCCAGTCGGGGGTGGGAAGGGCTCGGAGAGACCCAGTACTTC
CASRGWEGLGETQYF
>TRBV29-1|.|once|14|TRBJ2-1
TGCAGCGTTGCTGGGGGAGACTCCTACAATGAGCAGTTCTTC
CSVAGGDSYNEQFF
>TRBV30|.|few|14|TRBJ1-1
TGTGCCTGGAGTGTACTATCCCCGAACACTGAAGCTTTCTTT
CAWSVLSPNTEAFF
>TRBV3-1/TRBV3-2|TRBD2|.|17|TRBJ2-1
TGTGCCAGCAGCCAAGAACTAGCGGGAGCTCCTAGGGATGAGCAGTTCTTC
CASSQELAGAPRDEQFF
>TRBV19|TRBD1|.|16|TRBJ1-1
TGTGCCAGTAGTATAGGTCTCGGACAAGGGGGCATTGAAGCTTTCTTT
CASSIGLGQGGIEAFF
>TRBV29-1|TRBD2|.|12|TRBJ2-3
TGCAGCGTTGGTACTAGCGGGGATACGCAGTATTTT
CSVGTSGDTQYF
>TRBV7-8|.|.|12|TRBJ1-3
TGTGCCAGCAGCCGATATGGAAACACCATATATTTT
CASSRYGNTIYF
>TRBV24-1|TRBD1|.|15|TRBJ1-2
TGTGCCACCAGTGACTCACTTACAGGGGCCTATGGCTACACCTTC
CATSDSLTGAYGYTF
>TRBV27|.|many|16|TRBJ1-5
TGTGCCAGCAGTTTATTCGCGAGAGCAAGCAATCAGCCCCAGCATTTT
CASSLFARASNQPQHF
>TRBV7-2|.|once|17|TRBJ2-3
TGTGCCAGCAGCTTAGGTTGGAGGGGCTCTAGCACAGATACGCAGTATTTT
CASSLGWRGSSTDTQYF
>TRBV27|TRBD1|.|14|TRBJ2-2
TGTGCCAGCAAGACAGGGCGGGACACCGGGGAGCTGTTTTTT
CASKTGRDTGELFF
>TRBV5-1|TRBD1|.|16|TRBJ2-3
TGCGCCAGCAGCGGGGGACAGGGAAGGGATTGGGGTACGCAGTATTTT
CASSGGQGRDWGTQYF
>TRBV2|.|.|16|TRBJ1-2
TGTGCCAGCAGTCTTCGTGACACGCCGGAGGACATTGGCTACACCTTC
CASSLRDTPEDIGYTF
>TRBV27|.|.|15|TRBJ2-5
TGTGCCAGCAGTTTATCATGGGGGAAACAAGAGACCCAGTACTTC
CASSLSWGKQETQYF
>TRBV2|.|.|13|TRBJ2-5
TGTGCCAGCAGCCGGGACTGGGAAGAGACCCAGTACTTC
CASSRDWEETQYF
>TRBV11-2|.|.|12|TRBJ1-5
TGTGCCAGCAGCTCTTGGGGACAGCCCCAGCATTTT
CASSSWGQPQHF
>TRBV12-3/TRBV12-4|.|.|13|TRBJ1-2
TGTGCCAGCAGTTTATGGGGAGTCTATGGCTACACCTTC
CASSLWGVYGYTF
>TRBV6-4|TRBD2|.|14|TRBJ2-1
TGTGCCAGCAGTGAACAGCGGGGGAGCAATGAGCAGTTCTTC
CASSEQRGSNEQFF
>TRBV7-2|.|.|15|TRBJ2-7
TGTGCCAGCAGCTTATGGGCGACTGACTCCTACGAGCAGTACTTC
CASSLWATDSYEQYF
>TRBV18|.|few|15|TRBJ1-1
TGTGCCAGCTCACCAGATCAGACAGGGAACACTGAAGCTTTCTTT
CASSPDQTGNTEAFF
>TRBV19|.|.|15|TRBJ1-4
TGTGCCAGTAGTATCTCACAGGGTACTAATGAAAAACTGTTTTTT
CASSISQGTNEKLFF
>TRBV6-5|TRBD1|.|13|TRBJ2-7
TGTGCCAGCAATAATAGACAGGGGCGGGAGCAGTACTTC
CASNNRQGREQYF
>TRBV21-1|.|.|13|TRBJ1-6
TGTGCCAAACCGGGACACACCAATTCACCCCTCCACTTT
CAKPGHTNSPLHF
>TRBV7-9|.|.|14|TRBJ1-1
TGTGCCAGCAGCTTTGGGGGCGTAAACACTGAAGCTTTCTTT
CASSFGGVNTEAFF
>TRBV5-4|.|few|13|TRBJ1-2
TGTGCCAGCAGTCGGGGCGGGAAGTGGGGCTACACCTTC
CASSRGGKWGYTF
>TRBV5-1|TRBD1|.|16|TRBJ2-7
TGCGCCAGCAGTCCCGGGACAGGTTTGGGGACCTACGAGCAGTACTTC
CASSPGTGLGTYEQYF
>TRBV2|.|.|14|TRBJ1-2
TGTGCCAGCACCAGGGGCGCATTTGACTATGGCTACACCTTC
CASTRGAFDYGYTF
>TRBV7-9|.|.|14|TRBJ1-2
TGTGCCAGCAGCCTAGACGGGACGGCAAACCGCTACACCTTC
CASSLDGTANRYTF
>TRBV9|.|.|15|TRBJ1-1
TGTGCCAGCAGCGTATCCGGGGCCATGAACACTGAAGCTTTCTTT
CASSVSGAMNTEAFF
>TRBV6-2/TRBV6-3|.|.|15|TRBJ2-3
TGTGCCAGCAGTTACCAGGGACTGAACACAGATACGCAGTATTTT
CASSYQGLNTDTQYF
>TRBV7-2|.|.|12|TRBJ1-1
TGTGCCAGCAGCCCGCGACAAACCGAAGCTTTCTTT
CASSPRQTEAFF
>TRBV29-1|TRBD2|.|14|TRBJ2-5
TGCAGCGTCTCTAGCGGGGGAGATCAAGAGACCCAGTACTTC
CSVSSGGDQETQYF
>TRBV27|TRBD1|.|14|TRBJ1-5
TGTGCCAGCAGTGAAGGAGACAGGGACCAGCCCCAGCATTTT
CASSEGDRDQPQHF
>TRBV11-1|.|.|16|TRBJ2-7
TGTGCCAGCAGCTTACGCAAAGGGTCCTTCTATGAAGAGCAGTACTTC
CASSLRKGSFYEEQYF
>TRBV29-1|TRBD2|.|13|TRBJ2-1
TGCAGCGTTGCCAGCGGGGGGTGGGATGAGCAGTTCTTC
CSVASGGWDEQFF
>TRBV10-3|.|.|15|TRBJ1-5
TGTGCCATCAGTGAGTCGACAGAGGGTAGTCAGCCCCAGCATTTT
CAISESTEGSQPQHF
>TRBV19|.|.|15|TRBJ2-1
TGTGCCAGTACCCCTCAGCCCAGCTCCTACAATGAGCAGTTCTTC
CASTPQPSSYNEQFF
>TRBV29-1|TRBD1|.|16|TRBJ1-3
TGCAGCGTCGACCTCGGACAGGGGCGCTCTGGAAACACCATATATTTT
CSVDLGQGRSGNTIYF
>TRBV18|.|once|16|TRBJ1-1
TGTGCCAGCTCACCGACGTGGGGGGGCTCCAGGACTGAAGCTTTCTTT
CASSPTWGGSRTEAFF
>TRBV10-3|.|.|14|TRBJ1-6
TGTGCCATCGGGACCGACAGGAGGGGTTCACCCCTCCACTTT
CAIGTDRRGSPLHF
>TRBV27|.|.|16|TRBJ2-7
TGTGCCAGCAGTGGAGTTGGAGGGTGGAACTCCTACGAGCAGTACTTC
CASSGVGGWNSYEQYF
>TRBV5-4|.|.|17|TRBJ1-6
TGTGCCAGCAGCTTGGGGGCAGGTAGGGGCTCTAATTCACCCCTCCACTTT
CASSLGAGRGSNSPLHF
>TRBV5-4|.|.|16|TRBJ1-2
TGTGCCAGCAGCTTGGGGGCAGAGGGGGGCAACTATGGCTACACCTTC
CASSLGAEGGNYGYTF
>TRBV27|.|.|17|TRBJ2-3
TGTGCCAGCAGTTCGACACAGACTTGGACAGAGGGAGATACGCAGTATTTT
CASSSTQTWTEGDTQYF
>TRBV7-9|TRBD2|.|17|TRBJ2-3
TGTGCCAGCAGCTTAGACCCATCGGGGGGGCCGTCAGATACGCAGTATTTT
CASSLDPSGGPSDTQYF
>TRBV24-1|.|.|16|TRBJ1-1
TGTGCCACCAGTGATGGGAGGGGGTTAGGAGACACTGAAGCTTTCTTT
CATSDGRGLGDTEAFF
>TRBV7-9|TRBD2|.|16|TRBJ2-1
TGTGCCAGCAGCTTAGAAGAGCGGGAGGGCCAGGATGAGCAGTTCTTC
CASSLEEREGQDEQFF
>TRBV5-4|.|.|13|TRBJ1-1
TGTGCCAGCAGCCCGCAGATTCGCACTGAAGCTTTCTTT
CASSPQIRTEAFF
>TRBV11-2|TRBD2|.|18|TRBJ2-1
TGTGCCAGCAGGGACCTTAGCGGGGGGCCGAGCTCCTACAATGAGCAGTTCTTC
CASRDLSGGPSSYNEQFF
>TRBV5-1|TRBD1|.|16|TRBJ1-3
TGCGCCAGCAGCCGCGAAGTAACAGGGGCTGGAAACACCATATATTTT
CASSREVTGAGNTIYF
>TRBV6-2/TRBV6-3|TRBD2|few|15|TRBJ2-1
TGTGCCAGCAGTATAGCGGGAGCAAGAAGGAATGAGCAGTTCTTC
CASSIAGARRNEQFF
>TRBV7-9|TRBD1|.|15|TRBJ1-4
TGTGCCAGCAGCCCACAGGGGGCATATGGTGAAAAACTGTTTTTT
CASSPQGAYGEKLFF
>TRBV3-1/TRBV3-2|.|.|14|TRBJ1-2
TGTGCCAGCAGCATTGATTCGGAGTTTCAGGGCTACACCTTC
CASSIDSEFQGYTF
>TRBV7-2|TRBD2|once|16|TRBJ2-1
TGTGCCAGCAGCTGGCTAGCGGGGCGAATTGGCGGGGAGCAGTTCTTC
CASSWLAGRIGGEQFF
>TRBV10-2|.|.|15|TRBJ1-5
TGCGCCAGCAGTGAGTCTACCGGCTATGGACAGCCCCAGCATTTT
CASSESTGYGQPQHF
>TRBV6-4|TRBD1|.|17|TRBJ1-1
TGTGCCAGCAGTGACGGCAGGACAGGGGACATGAACACTGAAGCTTTCTTT
CASSDGRTGDMNTEAFF
>TRBV18|TRBD1|.|15|TRBJ2-4
TGTGCCAGCTCACAGGGACAGTTGGCCAAAAACATTCAGTACTTC
CASSQGQLAKNIQYF